One sample yielded the 30 T cell receptor beta chains listed below, sequenced in a study of ipilimumab plus nivolumab after autologous stem cell transplantation. Measured with immunoSEQ multiplex PCR; TCRdb has only the in-frame clones, and not every one. The table lists over 15,000 clones, roughly three quarters of them singletons. Material: PBMCs, obtained in a trial of ipilimumab plus nivolumab as post-transplant consolidation. Receptor source: a male donor with diffuse large B-cell lymphoma.

The genes are TRBV28 and TRBJ2-2, with D maybe TRBD2 (6 bases). Germline assignment: CDR1 MDHEN and CDR2 SYDVKM. The CDR3 extends over 15 amino acids. V lost 7 bases and J lost 3, with 15 bases in between. The CDR3 spells CASTSSGDDTGELFF. Written as DNA, the CDR3 is TGTGCCAGCACATCGTCGGGGGACGACACCGGGGAGCTGTTTTTT.

The CDR3 is CASRRGPGNTIYF. The DNA for the CDR3 is TGTGCCAGCAGAAGGGGCCCCGGAAACACCATATATTTT. The chain links TRBV11-2 to TRBJ1-3; possible D gene TRBD1, 5 bases. The CDR3 runs to 13 residues. V dropped 6 bases and J dropped 4 bases, with 10 bases sitting between them. Germline V gives CDR1 SGHAT, CDR2 FQNNGV. The full variable domain, rest sourced from reference TRBV11-2 and TRBJ1-3, is EAGVAQSPRYKIIEKRQSVAFWCNPISGHATLYWYQQILGQGPKLLIQFQNNGVVDDSQLPKDRFSAERLKGVDSTLKIQPAKLEDSAVYLCASRRGPGNTIYFGEGSWLTVV.

This clone showed up just once. This sequence joins TRBV4-1 and TRBJ2-6, with no clear D. V shed 2 bases and J shed 0 bases, with 17 bases lying between them. The germline V gene has CDR1 MGHRA and CDR2 YSYEKL. This CDR3 has 19 amino acids. The CDR3 DNA is TGCGCCAGCAGCCAACCCCTCGGCAGGTTAGACTCTGGGGCCAACGTCCTGACTTTC. This sequence encodes CASSQPLGRLDSGANVLTF.

V is TRBV9 and J is TRBJ2-3, with a weak D call TRBD2 (7 bases). The CDR3 length is 17 residues. CDR1 SGDLS and CDR2 YYNGEE come from the germline V gene. V was trimmed by 4 bases and J by 0 bases, leaving 18 bases between them. CDR3 nucleotide sequence: TGTGCCAGCAGCAGTCCTGGGGGGGCAACTAGCACAGATACGCAGTATTTT. The encoded protein is CASSSPGGATSTDTQYF. Using reference TRBV9 and TRBJ2-3 for the parts outside the CDR3, the full variable domain is DSGVTQTPKHLITATGQRVTLRCSPRSGDLSVYWYQQSLDQGLQFLIQYYNGEERAKGNILERFSAQQFPDLHSELNLSSLELGDSALYFCASSSPGGATSTDTQYFGPGTRLTVL.

The chain joins TRBV25-1 to TRBJ2-5; 10 bases align to TRBD2. Germline loops: CDR1 MGHDK, CDR2 SYGVNS. CDR3 length: 13 residues. V lost 6 bases, J lost 5 bases, and 3 bases stayed unmatched. This CDR3 reads CASRGLAMETQYF. CDR3 DNA: TGTGCCAGCAGGGGACTAGCGATGGAGACCCAGTACTTC. Supplemented by reference TRBV25-1 and TRBJ2-5, the full variable domain reads EADIYQTPRYLVIGTGKKITLECSQTMGHDKMYWYQQDPGMELHLIHYSYGVNSTEKGDLSSESTVSRIRTEHFPLTLESARPSHTSQYLCASRGLAMETQYFGPGTRLLVL.

The CDR3 DNA is TGTGCCGGTCTATGGGGGCGGGATCAGCCCCAGCATTTT. Its protein product is CAGLWGRDQPQHF. V is TRBV27 and J is TRBJ1-5, with D perhaps TRBD1 (6 bases). This CDR3 has 13 amino acids. V shed 11 bases and J shed 5 bases, with 16 bases lying between them. Germline V gives CDR1 MNHEY, CDR2 SMNVEV (reference sequence).

This clone was observed a few times. The genes are TRBV7-9 and TRBJ1-1, with TRBD1 as a possible D gene (5 bases). Trimming took off 6 bases at V and 3 bases at J, with 14 bases between the two ends. From germline, CDR1 is SEHNR and CDR2 FQNEAQ (reference sequence). This CDR3 is built from 14 residues. The CDR3 spells CASSPRVLYTEAFF. The CDR3 DNA reads TGTGCCAGCAGTCCCAGGGTCTTGTACACTGAAGCTTTCTTT.

A single count supports this clone. This sequence joins TRBV6-4 and TRBJ1-2; weak D call: TRBD1 (5 bases). This CDR3 region has 12 residues. Germline CDR1 MRHNA, CDR2 SNTAGT. Deletions cut 7 bases from V and 6 bases from J, with 12 bases between. CDR3 nucleotides: TGTGCCAGCAAAGATCAGGGTCATGGCTACACCTTC. This translates into CASKDQGHGYTF.

The rearrangement uses TRBV20-1 and TRBJ2-7, with no clear D. Germline V CDR1 and CDR2: DFQATT, SNEGSKA (reference sequence). Deletions cut 0 bases from V and 4 bases from J, with 4 bases between. The CDR3 is made up of 11 amino acids. The CDR3 sequence: CSAREGYEQYF. In DNA form, the CDR3 reads TGCAGTGCTAGAGAAGGGTACGAGCAGTACTTC.

The genes are TRBV14 and TRBJ1-3; 7 bases agree with TRBD1. This CDR3 has 17 amino acids. Unmatched junction bases numbered 11, after V lost 6 bases and J lost 0 bases. Germline V CDR1 and CDR2: SGHDN, FVKESK. This chain's CDR3 is CASRVDRKINSGNTIYF. CDR3 coding DNA: TGTGCCAGCAGGGTGGACAGGAAAATAAACTCTGGAAACACCATATATTTT.

A few counts support this clone. The genes are TRBV11-3 and TRBJ2-2, with D perhaps TRBD2 (6 bases). This CDR3 contains 16 residues. Germline V gene lookup returns CDR1 SGHNT and CDR2 YENEEA. Deletions cut 0 bases from V and 3 bases from J, with 11 bases between. Written as DNA, the CDR3 is TGTGCCAGCAGCTTAGATTTCGGGGAGGACACCGGGGAGCTGTTTTTT. This gives the protein CASSLDFGEDTGELFF.

The rearrangement joins TRBV5-1 to TRBJ1-2; D gene uncertain. The germline gives CDR1 SGHRS, CDR2 YFSETQ. This CDR3 contains 13 residues. Between the trimmed V and J ends, which lost 4 bases and 3 bases, there was a span of 10 bases. The CDR3: CASSEGPDYGYTF. For the CDR3, the DNA is TGCGCCAGCAGCGAAGGTCCCGACTATGGCTACACCTTC.

The chain uses TRBV11-1 and TRBJ2-7, with 10 bases that match TRBD1. There are 14 residues in the CDR3. V was clipped by 7 bases and J by 1 base; unmatched bases: 4. The germline V gene encodes CDR1 SGHAT and CDR2 FQDESV (reference sequence). As DNA, the CDR3 is TGTGCCAGCACCAAGGACAGGGGGTCCTACGAGCAGTACTTC. Protein product: CASTKDRGSYEQYF.

This clone was seen a handful of times. The chain couples TRBV19 to TRBJ1-2; D unclear. Germline CDR1 LNHDA, CDR2 SQIVND (reference sequence). Trimming left V 5 bases short and J 5 bases short, with 21 bases between. CDR3 length equals 16 residues. CDR3 in amino acids: CASSPRVGIPTYGYTF. DNA for the CDR3: TGTGCCAGTAGTCCTCGGGTAGGGATCCCAACTTATGGCTACACCTTC.

In DNA, the CDR3 is TGTGCCAGCAGCTCCCCCGCGGGACAGGGGAGTTTCAGTGAGCAGTTCTTC. It encodes CASSSPAGQGSFSEQFF. V gene TRBV7-3 combines with J gene TRBJ2-1; 10 bases agree with TRBD1. V gave up 4 bases and J gave up 9 bases; unmatched junction bases: 15. Germline V gene sequence: CDR1 SGHTA, CDR2 FQGTGA. This CDR3 contains 17 residues.

The rearrangement joins TRBV4-1 to TRBJ2-2; 9 nucleotides agree with TRBD2. The CDR3 extends over 17 amino acids. Unmatched junction bases numbered 11, after V lost 4 bases and J lost 5 bases. CDR1 MGHRA and CDR2 YSYEKL come from the germline V gene. CDR3 nucleotides: TGCGCCAGCAGCCCCCGGGGTAGCGGGGGTCGGACCGGGGAGCTGTTTTTT. Encoded protein: CASSPRGSGGRTGELFF.

The chain links TRBV28 to TRBJ2-7, with D perhaps matching TRBD1 (5 bases). V lost 4 bases to trimming and J lost 3 bases, with 13 bases between them. This CDR3 is 14 amino acids long. Germline CDR1 MDHEN, CDR2 SYDVKM. The CDR3 region is CASSSLTANYEQYF. Here the CDR3 DNA reads TGTGCCAGCAGTTCACTGACAGCTAACTACGAGCAGTACTTC.

The V and J genes are TRBV10-1 and TRBJ2-5; TRBD2 might be the D (6 bases). The CDR3 is 12 amino acids. In germline, CDR1 is WNHNN, CDR2 SYGVQD (reference sequence). Between the trimmed V and J ends, which lost 5 bases and 12 bases, there was a span of 16 bases. The CDR3 reads CASSLGSEKKYF. DNA for the CDR3: TGCGCCAGCAGTCTCGGGAGTGAGAAAAAGTACTTC.

This rearrangement joins TRBV5-1 to TRBJ2-5, with a possible D match to TRBD1 (6 bases). The V gene's germline CDR1 is SGHRS and CDR2 YFSETQ. The CDR3 extends over 15 amino acids. V shed 0 bases and J shed 4 bases, with 13 bases lying between them. The CDR3 bases are TGCGCCAGCAGCTTGGTATGGCAGGGGAGAGAGACCCAGTACTTC. It specifies CASSLVWQGRETQYF.

The CDR3 here is CASNRATNEKLFF. Written as DNA, the CDR3 is TGTGCCAGCAACCGTGCAACTAATGAAAAACTGTTTTTT. The rearrangement links TRBV7-9 to TRBJ1-4; D unresolved. The CDR3 contains 13 residues. V was trimmed by 7 bases and J by 0 bases, leaving 6 bases between them. Germline V gene sequence: CDR1 SEHNR, CDR2 FQNEAQ (reference sequence).

Regarding this clone: One end of the junction is discordant with germline, which a read error may explain. The chain employs TRBV5-4 and TRBJ2-7, with 14 bases lining up with TRBD2. CDR1 and CDR2 from the germline V gene are SGHNT and YYREEE (reference sequence). The CDR3 is made up of 18 amino acids. DNA for the CDR3: TGTTCCAGCAGCTCCCCGACTAGCGGGAGGGCCGGAACGGGCGAGCAGTACTTC. Residues: CSSSSPTSGRAGTGEQYF.

This clone was seen a single time. The J gene is TRBJ1-3, the V gene TRBV9; perhaps TRBD1 as D (5 bases). CDR1 is SGDLS, CDR2 YYNGEE, per germline. V lost 4 bases to trimming and J lost 7 bases, with 18 bases between them. This CDR3 region has 15 residues. The DNA of the CDR3 is TGTGCCAGCAGCCCTTCGGGGCAGGGAGGCAACACCATATATTTT. This encodes CASSPSGQGGNTIYF.

This chain links TRBV6-1 with TRBJ2-5, with D unresolved. Per germline, CDR1 MNHNS and CDR2 SASEGT. V gave up 6 bases and J gave up 5 bases, with 10 bases separating them. The CDR3 runs to 12 residues. The CDR3 spells CASRDPMETQYF. CDR3 nucleotide sequence: TGTGCCAGCAGAGACCCCATGGAGACCCAGTACTTC.

This chain uses TRBV28 with TRBJ1-5, with D hard to call. Germline V gives CDR1 MDHEN, CDR2 SYDVKM. V lost 5 bases and J 4 bases, leaving 9 bases between the germline ends. There are 13 residues in the CDR3. DNA of the CDR3: TGTGCCAGCAGTGGGATTAGGAATCAGCCCCAGCATTTT. It yields the protein CASSGIRNQPQHF. Drawing the rest from reference TRBV28 and TRBJ1-5, the complete variable domain is DVKVTQSSRYLVKRTGEKVFLECVQDMDHENMFWYRQDPGLGLRLIYFSYDVKMKEKGDIPEGYSVSREKKERFSLILESASTNQTSMYLCASSGIRNQPQHFGDGTRLSIL.

Worth noting for this clone: One end of the junction varies from germline; a read error may be responsible. V usage is TRBV5-1 and J usage is TRBJ2-3; TRBD2 agrees at 7 bases. Per the germline V gene, CDR1 is SGHRS and CDR2 is YFSETQ. This CDR3 region has 15 residues. The CDR3 nucleotides read TGCGCCAGCAGTTTGGGCGGGGGTGGCACAGATACGCAGTATTTT. This encodes CASSLGGGGTDTQYF.

J is TRBJ1-2 and V is TRBV10-1, with D possibly being TRBD1 (5 bases). The CDR3 runs to 14 residues. Trimming stripped 3 bases from V and 5 bases from J, with 13 bases between. Germline V gene data show CDR1 as WNHNN and CDR2 as SYGVQD (reference sequence). CDR3 bases: TGCGCCAGCAGTGATACGACAGATACTTATGGCTACACCTTC. It specifies CASSDTTDTYGYTF.

This chain links TRBV6-1 with TRBJ1-4; D is unresolved. The CDR3 runs 13 residues. Trimming removed 4 bases at V and 8 bases at J, with 11 bases between. Germline V gene lookup returns CDR1 MNHNS and CDR2 SASEGT. Here the CDR3 DNA reads TGTGCCAGCAGTGGTGGTCGAGGAGAAAAACTGTTTTTT. It encodes CASSGGRGEKLFF.

The chain has TRBV6-5 and TRBJ1-5, with TRBD1 as a possible D gene (6 bases). Per germline, CDR1 MNHEY and CDR2 SVGAGI. The ends were cut back, 6 bases at V and 1 base at J, with 10 bases in the middle. The CDR3 has 14 residues. CDR3 sequence (DNA): TGTGCCAGCAGGCAGGGGCCAAGCAATCAGCCCCAGCATTTT. Residues: CASRQGPSNQPQHF.

The genes are TRBV5-4 and TRBJ1-4; TRBD1 agrees at 11 bases. Trimming took 2 bases from V and 7 from J; bases not matched to a gene: 4. The CDR3 contains 15 residues. CDR1 is SGHNT, CDR2 YYREEE, per germline (reference sequence). The CDR3 is CASSLGQGAGEKLFF. In DNA form, the CDR3 reads TGTGCCAGCAGCTTAGGACAGGGGGCAGGTGAAAAACTGTTTTTT. The full variable domain, its missing parts supplied by reference TRBV5-4 and TRBJ1-4, is ETGVTQSPTHLIKTRGQQVTLRCSSQSGHNTVSWYQQALGQGPQFIFQYYREEENGRGNFPPRFSGLQFPNYSSELNVNALELDDSALYLCASSLGQGAGEKLFFGSGTQLSVL.

On this clone: Other nucleotide sequences in the sample specify the same CDR3. J is TRBJ2-2 and V is TRBV7-3; D call uncertain. Per the germline V gene, CDR1 is SGHTA and CDR2 is FQGTGA. Trimming took 2 bases from V and 4 from J, leaving 5 bases between them. The CDR3 runs to 13 residues. Here the CDR3 reads CASSLSFTGELFF. CDR3 in DNA: TGTGCCAGCAGCTTATCTTTCACCGGGGAGCTGTTTTTT.